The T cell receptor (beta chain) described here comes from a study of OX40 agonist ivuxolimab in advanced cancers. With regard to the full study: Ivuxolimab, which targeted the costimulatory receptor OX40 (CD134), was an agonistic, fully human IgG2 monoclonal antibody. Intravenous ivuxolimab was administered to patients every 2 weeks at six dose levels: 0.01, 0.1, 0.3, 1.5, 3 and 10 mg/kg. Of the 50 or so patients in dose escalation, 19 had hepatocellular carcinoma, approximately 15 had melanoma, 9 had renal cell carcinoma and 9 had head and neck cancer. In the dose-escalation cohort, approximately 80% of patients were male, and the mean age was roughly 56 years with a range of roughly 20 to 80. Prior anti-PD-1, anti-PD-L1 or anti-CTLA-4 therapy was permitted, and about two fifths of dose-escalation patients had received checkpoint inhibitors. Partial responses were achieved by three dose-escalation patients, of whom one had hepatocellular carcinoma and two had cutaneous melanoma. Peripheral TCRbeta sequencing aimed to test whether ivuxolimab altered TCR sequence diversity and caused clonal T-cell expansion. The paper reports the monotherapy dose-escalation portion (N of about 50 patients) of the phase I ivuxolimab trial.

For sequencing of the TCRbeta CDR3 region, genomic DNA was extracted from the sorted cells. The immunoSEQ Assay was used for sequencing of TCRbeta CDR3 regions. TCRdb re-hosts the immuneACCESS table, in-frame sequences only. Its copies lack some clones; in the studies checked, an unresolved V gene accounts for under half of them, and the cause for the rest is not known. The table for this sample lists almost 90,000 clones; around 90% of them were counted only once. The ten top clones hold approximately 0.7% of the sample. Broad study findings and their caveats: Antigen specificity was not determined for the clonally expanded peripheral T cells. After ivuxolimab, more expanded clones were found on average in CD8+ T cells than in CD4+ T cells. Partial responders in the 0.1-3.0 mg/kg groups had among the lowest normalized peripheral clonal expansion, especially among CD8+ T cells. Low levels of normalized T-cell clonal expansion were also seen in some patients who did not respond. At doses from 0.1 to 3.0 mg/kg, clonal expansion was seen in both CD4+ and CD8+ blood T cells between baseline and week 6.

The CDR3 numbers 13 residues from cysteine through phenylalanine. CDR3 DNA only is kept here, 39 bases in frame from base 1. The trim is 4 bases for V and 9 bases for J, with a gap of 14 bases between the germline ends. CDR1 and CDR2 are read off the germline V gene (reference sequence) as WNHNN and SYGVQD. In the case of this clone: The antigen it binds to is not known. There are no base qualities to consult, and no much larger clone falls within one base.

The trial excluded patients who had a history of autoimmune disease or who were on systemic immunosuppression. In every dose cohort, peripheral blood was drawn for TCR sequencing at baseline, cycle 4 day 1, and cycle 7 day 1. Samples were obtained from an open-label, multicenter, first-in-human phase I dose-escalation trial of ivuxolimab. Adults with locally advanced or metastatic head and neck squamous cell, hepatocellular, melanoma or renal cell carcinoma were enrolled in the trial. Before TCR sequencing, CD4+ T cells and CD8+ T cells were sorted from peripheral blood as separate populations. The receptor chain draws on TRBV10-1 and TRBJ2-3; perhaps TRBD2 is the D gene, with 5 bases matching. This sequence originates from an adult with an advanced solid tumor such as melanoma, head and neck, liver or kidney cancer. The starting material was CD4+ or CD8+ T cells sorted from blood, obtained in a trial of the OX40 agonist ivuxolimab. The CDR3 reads CASSVGSPGTQYF. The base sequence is TGCGCCAGCAGTGTGGGCTCCCCGGGGACGCAGTATTTT.